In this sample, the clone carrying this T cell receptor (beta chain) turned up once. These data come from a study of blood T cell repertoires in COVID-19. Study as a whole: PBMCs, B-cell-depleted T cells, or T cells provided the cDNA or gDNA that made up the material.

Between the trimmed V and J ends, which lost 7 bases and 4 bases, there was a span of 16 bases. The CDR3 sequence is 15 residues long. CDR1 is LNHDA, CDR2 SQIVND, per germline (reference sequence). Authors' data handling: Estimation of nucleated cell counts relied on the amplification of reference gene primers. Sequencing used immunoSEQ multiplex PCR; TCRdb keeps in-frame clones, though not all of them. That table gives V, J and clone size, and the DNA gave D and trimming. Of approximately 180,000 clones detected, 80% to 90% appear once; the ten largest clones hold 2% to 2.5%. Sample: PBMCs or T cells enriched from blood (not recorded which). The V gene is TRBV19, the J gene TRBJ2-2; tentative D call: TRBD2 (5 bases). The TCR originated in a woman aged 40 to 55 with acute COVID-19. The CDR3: CASTFDLALTGELFF. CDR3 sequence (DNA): TGTGCCAGTACATTCGACTTAGCGCTCACCGGGGAGCTGTTTTTT. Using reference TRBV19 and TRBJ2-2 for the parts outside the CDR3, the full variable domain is DGGITQSPKYLFRKEGQNVTLSCEQNLNHDAMYWYRQDPGQGLRLIYYSQIVNDFQKGDIAEGYSVSREKKESFPLTVTSAQKNPTAFYLCASTFDLALTGELFFGEGSRLTVL.